This T cell receptor beta chain was profiled in a study of CD8 T cell repertoires and HIV-1 epitope variants. This CDR3 contains 16 residues. The V gene's germline CDR1 is MDHEN and CDR2 SYDVKM. V was pared by 5 bases and J by 4 bases, with 15 bases between. Concerning this clone itself: What it recognizes is unknown.

Sequencing of TCR beta CDR3 used immunoSEQ survey depth. The method was immunoSEQ multiplex PCR; TCRdb's version includes in-frame clones alone and lacks a portion of them. Here the sample spans roughly 5,800 clones, 66% being singletons. The sequence was collected from a male donor with HIV. The source material was cultured CD8+ T cells derived from PBMCs. This chain uses TRBV28 with TRBJ1-6; D is undetermined. CDR3 bases: TGTGCCAGCAGTCCCCTGATGGGAGAATATAATTCACCCCTCCACTTT. Its protein is CASSPLMGEYNSPLHF.